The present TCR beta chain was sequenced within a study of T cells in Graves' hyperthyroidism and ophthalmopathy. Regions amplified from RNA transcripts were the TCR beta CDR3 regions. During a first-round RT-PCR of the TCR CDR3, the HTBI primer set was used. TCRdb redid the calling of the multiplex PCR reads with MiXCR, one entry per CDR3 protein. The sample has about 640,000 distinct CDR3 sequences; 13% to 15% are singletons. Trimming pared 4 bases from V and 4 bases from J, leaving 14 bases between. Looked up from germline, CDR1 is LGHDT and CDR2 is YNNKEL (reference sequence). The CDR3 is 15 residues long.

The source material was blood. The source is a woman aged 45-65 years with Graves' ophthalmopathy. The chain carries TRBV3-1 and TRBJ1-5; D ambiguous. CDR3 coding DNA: TGTGCCAGCAGCCCCACTTCCACTCAAAATCAGCCCCAGCATTTT. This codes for CASSPTSTQNQPQHF. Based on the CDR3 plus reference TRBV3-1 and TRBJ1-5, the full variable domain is DTAVSQTPKYLVTQMGNDKSIKCEQNLGHDTMYWYKQDSKKFLKIMFSYNNKELIINETVPNRFSPKSPDKAHLNLHINSLELGDSAVYFCASSPTSTQNQPQHFGDGTRLSIL.